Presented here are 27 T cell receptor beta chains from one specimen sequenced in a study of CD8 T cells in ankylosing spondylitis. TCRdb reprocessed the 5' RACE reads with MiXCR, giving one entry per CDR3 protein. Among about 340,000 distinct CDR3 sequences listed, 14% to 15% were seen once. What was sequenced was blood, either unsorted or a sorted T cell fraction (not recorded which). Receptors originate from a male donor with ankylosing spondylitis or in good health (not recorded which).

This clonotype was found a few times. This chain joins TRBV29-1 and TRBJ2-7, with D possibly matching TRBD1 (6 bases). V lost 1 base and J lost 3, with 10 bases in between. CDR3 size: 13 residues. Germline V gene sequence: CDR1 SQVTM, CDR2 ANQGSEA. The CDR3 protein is CSVEGGRGYEQYF. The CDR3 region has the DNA TGCAGCGTTGAAGGTGGCAGGGGCTACGAGCAGTACTTC.

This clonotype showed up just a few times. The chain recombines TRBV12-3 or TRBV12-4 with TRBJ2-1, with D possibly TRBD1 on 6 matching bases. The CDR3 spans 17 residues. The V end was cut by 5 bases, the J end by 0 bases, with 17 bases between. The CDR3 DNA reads TGTGCCAGCAGTAAGGGGGTGGGCAAGAGCTCCTACAATGAGCAGTTCTTC. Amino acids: CASSKGVGKSSYNEQFF.

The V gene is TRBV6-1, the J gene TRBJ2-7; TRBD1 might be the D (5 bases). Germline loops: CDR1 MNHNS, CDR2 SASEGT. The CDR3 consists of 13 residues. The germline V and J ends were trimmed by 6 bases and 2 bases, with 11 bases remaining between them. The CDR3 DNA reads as TGTGCCAGCAGATCCACAGGTGCCTACGAGCAGTACTTC. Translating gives CASRSTGAYEQYF.

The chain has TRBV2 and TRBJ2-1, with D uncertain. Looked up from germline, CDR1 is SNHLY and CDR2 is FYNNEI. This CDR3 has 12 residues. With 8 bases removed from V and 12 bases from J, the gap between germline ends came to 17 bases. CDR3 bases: TGTGCCAGCGAGATGAATGTAGCTACGCAGTTCTTC. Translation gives CASEMNVATQFF.

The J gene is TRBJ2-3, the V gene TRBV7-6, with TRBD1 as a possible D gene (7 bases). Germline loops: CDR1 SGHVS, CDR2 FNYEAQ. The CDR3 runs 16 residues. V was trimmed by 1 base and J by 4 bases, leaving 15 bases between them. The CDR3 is CASSLELAGGSDTQYF. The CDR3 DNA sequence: TGTGCCAGCAGCTTAGAACTAGCAGGGGGGTCAGATACGCAGTATTTT. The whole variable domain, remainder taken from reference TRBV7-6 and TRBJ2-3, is GAGVSQSPRYKVTKRGQDVALRCDPISGHVSLYWYRQALGQGPEFLTYFNYEAQQDKSGLPNDRFSAERPEGSISTLTIQRTEQRDSAMYRCASSLELAGGSDTQYFGPGTRLTVL.

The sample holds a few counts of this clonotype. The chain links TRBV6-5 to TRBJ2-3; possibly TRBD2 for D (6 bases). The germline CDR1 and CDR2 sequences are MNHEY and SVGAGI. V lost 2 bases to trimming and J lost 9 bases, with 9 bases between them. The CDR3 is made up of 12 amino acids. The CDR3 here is CASSYLGGTQYF. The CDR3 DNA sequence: TGTGCCAGCAGTTACCTTGGGGGGACGCAGTATTTT.

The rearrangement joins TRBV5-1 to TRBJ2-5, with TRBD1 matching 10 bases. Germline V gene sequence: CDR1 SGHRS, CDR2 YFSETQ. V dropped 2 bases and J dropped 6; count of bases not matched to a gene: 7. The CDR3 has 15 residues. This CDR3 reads CASSLYGTGEQTQYF. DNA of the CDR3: TGCGCCAGCAGCTTATACGGGACAGGGGAACAGACCCAGTACTTC.

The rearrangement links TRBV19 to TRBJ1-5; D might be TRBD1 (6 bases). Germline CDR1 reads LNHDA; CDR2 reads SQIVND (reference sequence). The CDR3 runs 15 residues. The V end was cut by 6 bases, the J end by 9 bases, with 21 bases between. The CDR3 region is CASSVTRGHEGPQHF. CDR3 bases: TGTGCCAGTAGCGTAACCAGGGGCCACGAGGGGCCCCAGCATTTT.

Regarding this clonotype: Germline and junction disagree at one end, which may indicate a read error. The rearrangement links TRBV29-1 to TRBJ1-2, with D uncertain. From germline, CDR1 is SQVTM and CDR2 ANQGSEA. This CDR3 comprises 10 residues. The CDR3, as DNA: TGCAGCGCTCTGTCGGACCGCCCGGGCTTC. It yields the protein CSALSDRPGF.

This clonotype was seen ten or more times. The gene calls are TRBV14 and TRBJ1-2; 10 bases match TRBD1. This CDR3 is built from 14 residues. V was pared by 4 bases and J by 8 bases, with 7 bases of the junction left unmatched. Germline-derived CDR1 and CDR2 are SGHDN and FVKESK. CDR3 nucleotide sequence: TGTGCCAGCAGCCCTACCGGGACAGGGGCCGGCTACACCTTC. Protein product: CASSPTGTGAGYTF.

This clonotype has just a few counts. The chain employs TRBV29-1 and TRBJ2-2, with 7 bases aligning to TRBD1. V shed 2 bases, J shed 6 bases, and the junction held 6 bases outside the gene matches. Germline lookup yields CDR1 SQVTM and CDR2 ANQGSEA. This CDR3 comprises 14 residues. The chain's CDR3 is CSVEWSQGAGELFF. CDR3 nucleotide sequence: TGCAGCGTTGAATGGAGTCAGGGGGCCGGGGAGCTGTTTTTT.

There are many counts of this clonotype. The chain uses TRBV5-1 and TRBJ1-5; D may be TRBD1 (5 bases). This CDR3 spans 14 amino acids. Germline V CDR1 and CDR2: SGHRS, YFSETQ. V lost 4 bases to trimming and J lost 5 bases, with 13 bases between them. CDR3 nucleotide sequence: TGCGCCAGCAGCACGGGACCTTTGGATCAGCCCCAGCATTTT. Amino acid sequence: CASSTGPLDQPQHF.

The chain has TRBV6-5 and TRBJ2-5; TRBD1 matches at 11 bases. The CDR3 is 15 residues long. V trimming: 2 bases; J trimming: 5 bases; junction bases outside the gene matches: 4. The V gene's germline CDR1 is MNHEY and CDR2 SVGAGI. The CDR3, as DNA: TGTGCCAGCAGTTACGGACAGGGGGCGGGGGAGACCCAGTACTTC. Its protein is CASSYGQGAGETQYF.

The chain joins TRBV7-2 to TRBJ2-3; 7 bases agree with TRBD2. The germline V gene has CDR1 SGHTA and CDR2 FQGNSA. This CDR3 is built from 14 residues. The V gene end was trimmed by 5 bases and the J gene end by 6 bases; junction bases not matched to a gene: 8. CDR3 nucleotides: TGTGCCAGCAGCCGAGGACTAGATCACGATACGCAGTATTTT. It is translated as CASSRGLDHDTQYF.

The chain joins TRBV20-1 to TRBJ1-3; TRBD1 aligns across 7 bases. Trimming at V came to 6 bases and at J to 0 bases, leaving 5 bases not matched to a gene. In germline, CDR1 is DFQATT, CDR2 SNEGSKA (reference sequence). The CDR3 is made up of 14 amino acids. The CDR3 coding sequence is TGCAGTGCGCCGACAGGGACCTCTGGAAACACCATATATTTT. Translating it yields CSAPTGTSGNTIYF.

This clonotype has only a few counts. CDR3 in amino acids: CASSATDSRAEKLFF. The CDR3 region has the DNA TGTGCCAGCAGCGCGACAGACAGCCGAGCGGAAAAACTGTTTTTT. V gene TRBV7-9 combines with J gene TRBJ1-4, with D possibly matching TRBD1 (5 bases). V gave up 5 bases and J gave up 8 bases, with 18 bases separating them. The CDR3 has 15 amino acids. The germline V gene has CDR1 SEHNR and CDR2 FQNEAQ (reference sequence).

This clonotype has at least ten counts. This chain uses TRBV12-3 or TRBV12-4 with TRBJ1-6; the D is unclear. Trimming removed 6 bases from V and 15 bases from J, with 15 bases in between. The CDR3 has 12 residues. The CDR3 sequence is CASSRALYHLHF. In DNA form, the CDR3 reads TGTGCCAGCAGCCGGGCCCTTTATCACCTCCACTTT.

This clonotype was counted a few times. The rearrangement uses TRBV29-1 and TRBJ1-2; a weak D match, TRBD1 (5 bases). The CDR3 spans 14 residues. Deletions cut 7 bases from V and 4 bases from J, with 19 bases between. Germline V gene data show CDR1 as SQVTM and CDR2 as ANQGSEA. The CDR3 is CSAGRGDAIYGYTF. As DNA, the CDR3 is TGCAGCGCCGGTCGAGGGGATGCCATCTATGGCTACACCTTC.

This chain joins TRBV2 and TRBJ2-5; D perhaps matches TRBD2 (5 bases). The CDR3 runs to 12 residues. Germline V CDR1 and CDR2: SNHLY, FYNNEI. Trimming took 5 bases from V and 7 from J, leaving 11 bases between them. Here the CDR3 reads CASSSDSLTQYF. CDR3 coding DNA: TGTGCCAGCAGTTCGGACTCCCTGACCCAGTACTTC.

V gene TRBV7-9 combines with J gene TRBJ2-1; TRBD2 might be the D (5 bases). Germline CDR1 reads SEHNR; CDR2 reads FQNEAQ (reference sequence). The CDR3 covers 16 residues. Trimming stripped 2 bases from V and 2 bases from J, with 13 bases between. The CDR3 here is CASSLKRLAPYNEQFF. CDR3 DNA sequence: TGTGCCAGCAGCTTAAAGAGGCTAGCCCCCTACAATGAGCAGTTCTTC.

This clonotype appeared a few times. The CDR3 DNA sequence: TGCAGTGCTAGAGAGACAGGGGGCGCCGGGGAGACCCAGTACTTC. Translating it yields CSARETGGAGETQYF. The chain recombines TRBV20-1 with TRBJ2-5; 10 bases agree with TRBD1. V shed 0 bases and J 5 bases; nucleotides not matched to a gene: 6. This CDR3 region has 15 residues. CDR1 DFQATT and CDR2 SNEGSKA come from the germline V gene (reference sequence).

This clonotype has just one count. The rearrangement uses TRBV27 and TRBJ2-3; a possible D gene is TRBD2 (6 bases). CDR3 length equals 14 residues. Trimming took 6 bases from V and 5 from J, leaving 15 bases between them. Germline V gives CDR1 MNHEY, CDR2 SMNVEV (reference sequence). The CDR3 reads CASRKGTFRDTQYF. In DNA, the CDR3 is TGTGCCAGCAGAAAGGGGACTTTTCGAGATACGCAGTATTTT.

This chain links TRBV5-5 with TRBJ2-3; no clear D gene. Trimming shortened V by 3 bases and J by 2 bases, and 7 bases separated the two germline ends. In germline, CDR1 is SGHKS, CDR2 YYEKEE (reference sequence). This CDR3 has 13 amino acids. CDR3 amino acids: CASSYKDTDTQYF. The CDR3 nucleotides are TGTGCCAGCAGCTATAAAGACACAGATACGCAGTATTTT.

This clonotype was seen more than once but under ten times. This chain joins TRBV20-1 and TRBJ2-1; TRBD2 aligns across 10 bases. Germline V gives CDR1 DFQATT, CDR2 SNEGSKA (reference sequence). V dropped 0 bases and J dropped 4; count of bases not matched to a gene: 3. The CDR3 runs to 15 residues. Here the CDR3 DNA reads TGCAGTGCTAGAGAGGCTAGCGGGGGTTACAATGAGCAGTTCTTC. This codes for CSAREASGGYNEQFF.

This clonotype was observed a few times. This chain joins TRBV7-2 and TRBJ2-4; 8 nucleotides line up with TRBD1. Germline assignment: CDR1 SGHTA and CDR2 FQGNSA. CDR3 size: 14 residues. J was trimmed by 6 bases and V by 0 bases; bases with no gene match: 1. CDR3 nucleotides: TGTGCCAGCAGCTTAGCAGGACAGGGAAACATTCAGTACTTC. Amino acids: CASSLAGQGNIQYF.

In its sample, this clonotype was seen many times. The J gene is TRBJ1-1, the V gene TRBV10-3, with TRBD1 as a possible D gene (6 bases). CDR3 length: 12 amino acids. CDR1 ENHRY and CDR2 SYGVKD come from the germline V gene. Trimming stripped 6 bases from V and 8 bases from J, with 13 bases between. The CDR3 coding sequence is TGTGCCATCAGCGGACAGCCGGACGAAGCTTTCTTT. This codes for CAISGQPDEAFF.

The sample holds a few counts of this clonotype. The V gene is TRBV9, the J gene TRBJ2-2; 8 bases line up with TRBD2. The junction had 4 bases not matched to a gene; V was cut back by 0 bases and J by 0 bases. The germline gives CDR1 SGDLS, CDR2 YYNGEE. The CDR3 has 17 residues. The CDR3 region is CASSVGSGGTNTGELFF. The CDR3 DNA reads TGTGCCAGCAGCGTAGGGTCGGGGGGGACGAACACCGGGGAGCTGTTTTTT.